The T cell receptor beta chain described here comes from a study of blood T cell repertoires in COVID-19. Study-wide background: The United States, Italy and Spain supplied acute and convalescent COVID-19 samples. Nucleic acid was either cDNA or gDNA, and it came from T cells, B-cell-depleted T cells, or PBMCs.

Sequencing used immunoSEQ multiplex PCR; TCRdb keeps in-frame clones, though not all of them. The table has 230,000 or so clones, roughly 79% seen once. What was sequenced was peripheral blood. The sequence derives from an elderly woman with COVID-19, enrolled during active disease.

CDR3 amino acids: CASSRTGAQLFF. Written as DNA, the CDR3 is TGTGCCAGCAGCCGAACAGGGGCCCAGCTGTTTTTT. The chain carries TRBV3-1 (or the pseudogene TRBV3-2) and TRBJ2-2, with 7 bases fitting TRBD1. The germline gives CDR1 LGHDT, CDR2 YNNKEL (reference sequence). The J segment lost 12 bases and the V segment lost 4 bases, leaving 5 bases of the junction unmatched. This CDR3 contains 12 residues.